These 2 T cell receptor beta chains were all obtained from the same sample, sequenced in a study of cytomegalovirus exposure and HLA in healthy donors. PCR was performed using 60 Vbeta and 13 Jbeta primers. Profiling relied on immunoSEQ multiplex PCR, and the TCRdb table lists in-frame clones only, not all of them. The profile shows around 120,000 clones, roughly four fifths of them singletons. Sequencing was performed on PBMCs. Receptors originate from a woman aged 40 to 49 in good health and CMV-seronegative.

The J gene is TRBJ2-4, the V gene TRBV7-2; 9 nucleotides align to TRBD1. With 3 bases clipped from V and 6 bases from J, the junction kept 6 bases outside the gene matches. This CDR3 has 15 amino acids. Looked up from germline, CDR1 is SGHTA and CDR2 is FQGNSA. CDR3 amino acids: CASSFTAGQGNIQYF. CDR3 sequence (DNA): TGTGCCAGCAGCTTCACAGCGGGACAGGGAAACATTCAGTACTTC.

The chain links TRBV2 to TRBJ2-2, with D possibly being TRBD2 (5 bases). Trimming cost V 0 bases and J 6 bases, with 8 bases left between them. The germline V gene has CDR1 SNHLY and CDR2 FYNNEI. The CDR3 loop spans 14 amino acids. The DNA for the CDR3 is TGTGCCAGCAGTGAAGCGAGGGTATCCGGGGAGCTGTTTTTT. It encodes CASSEARVSGELFF.